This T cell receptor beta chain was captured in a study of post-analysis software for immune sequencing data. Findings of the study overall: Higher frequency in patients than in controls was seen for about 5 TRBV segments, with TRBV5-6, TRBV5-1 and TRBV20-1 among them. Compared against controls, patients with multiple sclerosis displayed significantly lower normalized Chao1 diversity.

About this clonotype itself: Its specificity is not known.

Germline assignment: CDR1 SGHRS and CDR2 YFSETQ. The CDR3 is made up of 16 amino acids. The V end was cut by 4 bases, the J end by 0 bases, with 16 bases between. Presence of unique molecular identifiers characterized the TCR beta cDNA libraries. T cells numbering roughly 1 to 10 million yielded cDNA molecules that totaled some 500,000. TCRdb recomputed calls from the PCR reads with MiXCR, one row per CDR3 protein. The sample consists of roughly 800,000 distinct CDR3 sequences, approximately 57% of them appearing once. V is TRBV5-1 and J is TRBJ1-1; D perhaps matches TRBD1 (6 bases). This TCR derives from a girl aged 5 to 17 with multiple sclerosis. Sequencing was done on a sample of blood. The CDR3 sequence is CASSMLPGQMNTEAFF. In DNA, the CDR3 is TGCGCCAGCAGCATGTTACCGGGACAAATGAACACTGAAGCTTTCTTT. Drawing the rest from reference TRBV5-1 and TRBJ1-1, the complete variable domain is KAGVTQTPRYLIKTRGQQVTLSCSPISGHRSVSWYQQTPGQGLQFLFEYFSETQRNKGNFPGRFSGRQFSNSRSEMNVSTLELGDSALYLCASSMLPGQMNTEAFFGQGTRLTVV.